This record concerns one T cell receptor beta chain sequence. This entry is derived from a study of blood T cell repertoires in COVID-19. Study as a whole: Samples of COVID-19 (acute and convalescent) were obtained from the United States, Italy and Spain.

Per the original data handling: Counts of nucleated cells, estimated from reference gene primer amplification, were obtained. Sequenced by immunoSEQ multiplex PCR; TCRdb stores in-frame clones only, minus some. V, J and clone size reflect that table, while D and trimming were determined from the DNA. The sample holds 99,000 or so clones, about 86% seen once. Germline loops: CDR1 KGHSH, CDR2 LQKENI. V lost 5 bases and J lost 10, with 20 bases in between. The CDR3 has 15 amino acids. In Seattle, patients joined the study during active infection and were tracked longitudinally. This TCR derives from a middle-aged man with COVID-19, enrolled during active disease. The sample taken for sequencing was peripheral blood. This chain uses TRBV18 with TRBJ1-4; the D gene is possibly TRBD1 (6 bases). CDR3 sequence reads: CASSTGNRERAKLFF. CDR3 DNA: TGTGCCAGCTCAACCGGGAACAGGGAACGCGCAAAACTGTTTTTT.